Sequencing of this TCR beta chain was carried out in a study of cytomegalovirus exposure and HLA in healthy donors. Study summary: The same platform was used for the 110 or so validation repertoires as for the approximately 610 first-cohort repertoires, as reported in a later analysis. Study-wide results and caveats: The TCR clusters that emerged in the first cohort tended, a later analysis found, to co-occur in the 110 or so validation repertoires. Across donors, most TCRs were seen rarely, yet some public ones were widespread.

Trimming left V 4 bases short and J 4 bases short, with 14 bases between. This CDR3 region has 14 residues. In germline, CDR1 is LNHNV, CDR2 YYDKDF (reference sequence). Points on this clone: Its antigen is still unknown.

The repertoire was sequenced with immunoSEQ multiplex PCR; TCRdb's copy has only in-frame clones and lacks some. The table shows roughly 300,000 clones, with about nine tenths occurring only once. Sequencing input: PBMCs. This rearrangement joins TRBV15 to TRBJ2-7; perhaps D is TRBD1 or TRBD2 (5 bases each). The receptor was derived from a woman between 25 and 40 years old in good health and CMV-seropositive. In DNA, the CDR3 is TGTGCCACCAGCAAAGATCCCGGGGCGTACGAGCAGTACTTC. It codes for CATSKDPGAYEQYF.